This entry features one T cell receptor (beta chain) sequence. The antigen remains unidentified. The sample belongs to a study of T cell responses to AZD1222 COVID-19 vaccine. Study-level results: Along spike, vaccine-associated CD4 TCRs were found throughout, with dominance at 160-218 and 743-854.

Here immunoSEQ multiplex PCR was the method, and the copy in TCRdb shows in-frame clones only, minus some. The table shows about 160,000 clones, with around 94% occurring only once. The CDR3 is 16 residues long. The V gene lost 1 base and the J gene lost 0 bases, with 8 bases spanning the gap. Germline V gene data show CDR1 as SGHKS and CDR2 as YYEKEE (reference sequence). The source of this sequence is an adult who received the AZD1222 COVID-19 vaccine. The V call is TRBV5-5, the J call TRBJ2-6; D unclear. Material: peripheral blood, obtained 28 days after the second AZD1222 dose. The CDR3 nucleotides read TGTGCCAGCAGCTTGCGGCAGAGCTCTGGGGCCAACGTCCTGACTTTC. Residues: CASSLRQSSGANVLTF.